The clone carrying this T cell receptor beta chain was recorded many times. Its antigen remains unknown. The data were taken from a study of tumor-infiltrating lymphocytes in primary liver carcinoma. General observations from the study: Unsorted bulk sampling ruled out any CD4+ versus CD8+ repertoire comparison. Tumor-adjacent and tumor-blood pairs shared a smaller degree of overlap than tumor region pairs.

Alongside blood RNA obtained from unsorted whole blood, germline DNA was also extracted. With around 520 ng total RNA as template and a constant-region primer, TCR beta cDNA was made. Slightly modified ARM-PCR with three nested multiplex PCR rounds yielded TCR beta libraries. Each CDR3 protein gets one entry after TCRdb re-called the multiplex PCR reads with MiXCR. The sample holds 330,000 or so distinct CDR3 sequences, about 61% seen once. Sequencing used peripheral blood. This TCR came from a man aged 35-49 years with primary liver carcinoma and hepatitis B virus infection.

CDR3 residues: CAIRTGEYDEQYF. CDR3 nucleotide sequence: TGTGCCATTCGGACAGGGGAATATGACGAGCAGTACTTC. V usage is TRBV10-3 and J usage is TRBJ2-7, with 9 bases that match TRBD1. Per the germline V gene, CDR1 is ENHRY and CDR2 is SYGVKD. CDR3 length: 13 amino acids. Trimming took 9 bases from V and 5 from J; bases not matched to a gene: 8.